This T cell receptor beta chain came from a study of CXCR3-negative and CXCR3-positive naive CD8 T cells. Overall study: There were approximately 150 million TRB reads altogether, and each library had about 1.5 +/- 0.3 million of them.

A CD45RO-CCR7+CD27+CD95- profile was what naive CD8+ T cells displayed. General study results and limits: The TRB CDR3s that CXCR3-positive naive cells carried were more hydrophobic than those of CXCR3-negative naive cells. The TRBV-TRBJ usage of naive CXCR3-negative and CXCR3-positive cells was similar, but that of memory cells differed.

Note on this clonotype: Its specificity is unknown.

UMI labels and 5' RACE were used to prepare the TRB cDNA libraries. With the 5' RACE reads reprocessed, TCRdb shows one record per CDR3 protein and no DNA. This sample carries tens of thousands of distinct CDR3 sequences, with about 0.78% going to the ten biggest clones. The CDR3 is 15 residues long. The germline V gene has CDR1 MNHEY and CDR2 SVGEGT. The rearrangement joins TRBV6-2 or TRBV6-3 to TRBJ1-6; TCRdb selects TRBD1, and the lack of DNA leaves this call unchecked. The sequence was collected from a human donor in good health. Some clones in this sample may be carry-over from other donors' samples. Sequenced: naive CXCR3+ CD8+ T cells from blood. Subset described: CD45RO-CCR7+CD27+CD95- naive CD8+ T cells expressing CXCR3 (TNR3+). CDR3 loop: CASSLLIGGNSPLHF.